The 16 T cell receptor beta chains given below trace back to one sample, sequenced in a study of cytotoxic CD8 clonotypes in ibrutinib-treated CLL. Repertoires were generated with immunoSEQ multiplex PCR, while TCRdb's copy carries only in-frame clones and drops some. The table has roughly 150,000 clones, roughly 77% seen once; the top ten hold approximately 2%. Sequencing was performed on PBMCs, taken after 12 months of ibrutinib treatment. Receptors originate from a human donor with chronic lymphocytic leukemia.

The chain uses TRBV28 and TRBJ1-2; D gene ambiguous. The germline V gene has CDR1 MDHEN and CDR2 SYDVKM. Trimming removed 6 bases at V and 3 bases at J, with 8 bases between. The CDR3 runs 12 residues. CDR3: CASREPDYGYTF. The CDR3 nucleotides read TGTGCCAGCAGGGAGCCAGACTATGGCTACACCTTC.

V and J are TRBV7-9 and TRBJ1-1, with D perhaps TRBD1 (5 bases). Germline-derived CDR1 and CDR2 are SEHNR and FQNEAQ (reference sequence). The CDR3 length is 15 residues. Trimming left V 5 bases short and J 1 base short, with 14 bases between. This CDR3 is CASSARGYQNTEAFF. The CDR3, as DNA: TGTGCCAGCAGCGCCCGGGGGTACCAGAACACTGAAGCTTTCTTT.

J is TRBJ2-7 and V is TRBV5-1; D possibly corresponds to TRBD1 (6 bases). Trimming cost V 0 bases and J 4 bases, with 11 bases left between them. Germline loops: CDR1 SGHRS, CDR2 YFSETQ. This CDR3 region has 14 residues. The DNA for the CDR3 is TGCGCCAGCAGCTTGGCTGGACAGAGATACGAGCAGTACTTC. It specifies CASSLAGQRYEQYF. Variable domain in full (rest from reference TRBV5-1 and TRBJ2-7): KAGVTQTPRYLIKTRGQQVTLSCSPISGHRSVSWYQQTPGQGLQFLFEYFSETQRNKGNFPGRFSGRQFSNSRSEMNVSTLELGDSALYLCASSLAGQRYEQYFGPGTRLTVT.

The J gene is TRBJ2-3, the V gene TRBV4-2; 10 bases are shared with TRBD2. J gave up 2 bases and V 3 bases, and 5 bases lay outside the gene matches. CDR1 is LGHNA and CDR2 is YNFKEQ in the germline V gene. The CDR3 runs to 16 residues. CDR3 sequence reads: CASSQGLAPSTDTQYF. The CDR3 DNA is TGTGCCAGCAGCCAGGGACTAGCGCCTTCCACAGATACGCAGTATTTT.

This chain joins TRBV6-5 and TRBJ1-5; 8 nucleotides match TRBD1. Germline V lookup: CDR1 MNHEY, CDR2 SVGAGI. The CDR3 extends over 13 amino acids. Germline trimming cut 9 bases from V and 6 bases from J; bases unmatched to any gene: 7. CDR3 loop: CASTGTGGQPQHF. The CDR3 DNA is TGTGCCAGTACCGGGACAGGAGGTCAGCCCCAGCATTTT.

The CDR3: CASSEQGATGELFF. CDR3 bases: TGTGCCAGCAGTGAGCAGGGGGCTACCGGGGAGCTGTTTTTT. This chain links TRBV6-4 with TRBJ2-2; TRBD1 matches at 8 bases. This CDR3 is built from 14 residues. From germline, CDR1 is MRHNA and CDR2 SNTAGT. V trimming: 3 bases; J trimming: 5 bases; junction bases outside the gene matches: 2.

This chain connects TRBV6-1 to TRBJ1-2; D unclear. The germline V gene encodes CDR1 MNHNS and CDR2 SASEGT. CDR3 length equals 14 residues. The V end was cut by 8 bases, the J end by 0 bases, with 13 bases between. CDR3 sequence: CASSTHPSNYGYTF. The CDR3 nucleotides read TGTGCCAGCTCAACGCACCCGTCTAACTATGGCTACACCTTC.

V usage is TRBV19 and J usage is TRBJ2-4; TRBD1 agrees at 9 bases. The CDR3 sequence is 15 residues long. The J segment lost 3 bases and the V segment lost 3 bases, leaving 3 bases of the junction unmatched. Germline V gene sequence: CDR1 LNHDA, CDR2 SQIVND (reference sequence). CDR3 loop: CASSIRDRDKNIQYF. The CDR3 region has the DNA TGTGCCAGTAGTATTAGGGACAGGGACAAAAACATTCAGTACTTC. The variable domain in full, with the rest retrieved from reference TRBV19 and TRBJ2-4, is DGGITQSPKYLFRKEGQNVTLSCEQNLNHDAMYWYRQDPGQGLRLIYYSQIVNDFQKGDIAEGYSVSREKKESFPLTVTSAQKNPTAFYLCASSIRDRDKNIQYFGAGTRLSVL.

As for this clone: An end of the junction differs from the germline gene, which may be a read error. V is TRBV19 and J is TRBJ2-7, with D unclear. This CDR3 has 12 amino acids. Germline V lookup: CDR1 LNHDA, CDR2 SQIVND (reference sequence). The CDR3 sequence: CASSIGSSEQYF. The CDR3 region has the DNA TGTGCCAGTAGTATTGGTTCCTCCGAGCAGTACTTC. Together with reference TRBV19 and TRBJ2-7, the CDR3 gives the full variable domain: DGGITQSPKYLFRKEGQNVTLSCEQNLNHDAMYWYRQDPGQGLRLIYYSQIVNDFQKGDIAEGYSVSREKKESFPLTVTSAQKNPTAFYLCASSIGSSEQYFGPGTRLTVT.

The V gene is TRBV28, the J gene TRBJ1-2, with 7 bases matching TRBD1. Trimming removed 5 bases from V and 6 bases from J; junction bases left unmatched: 9. Germline V lookup: CDR1 MDHEN, CDR2 SYDVKM. The CDR3 loop spans 14 amino acids. In DNA form, the CDR3 reads TGTGCCAGCAGTCTCCAAACAGGGGTCAATGGCTACACCTTC. Translation: CASSLQTGVNGYTF.

The chain employs TRBV5-1 and TRBJ1-6, with TRBD1 identical over 10 bases. The CDR3 totals 15 residues. Trimming removed 4 bases from V and 15 bases from J; junction bases left unmatched: 13. Germline lookup yields CDR1 SGHRS and CDR2 YFSETQ. The CDR3 here is CASSAGTGATEDLHF. In DNA form, the CDR3 reads TGCGCCAGCAGCGCCGGGACAGGGGCAACGGAGGACCTCCACTTT. The full variable domain, rest sourced from reference TRBV5-1 and TRBJ1-6, is KAGVTQTPRYLIKTRGQQVTLSCSPISGHRSVSWYQQTPGQGLQFLFEYFSETQRNKGNFPGRFSGRQFSNSRSEMNVSTLELGDSALYLCASSAGTGATEDLHFGNGTRLTVT.

The gene calls are TRBV15 and TRBJ1-1, with D perhaps TRBD1 (6 bases). The length of the CDR3 is 16 residues. Trimming stripped 2 bases from V and 3 bases from J, with 16 bases between. Looked up from germline, CDR1 is LNHNV and CDR2 is YYDKDF (reference sequence). CDR3 protein: CATSRRRGQGDTEAFF. DNA of the CDR3: TGTGCCACCAGCAGACGGCGGGGGCAGGGTGACACTGAAGCTTTCTTT.

The chain couples TRBV9 to TRBJ2-7; no definite D call. From germline, CDR1 is SGDLS and CDR2 YYNGEE. V was pared by 1 base and J by 0 bases, with 14 bases between. The CDR3 covers 16 residues. The CDR3 protein is CASSVRPGWSSYEQYF. CDR3 nucleotides: TGTGCCAGCAGCGTACGACCCGGTTGGAGCTCCTACGAGCAGTACTTC. Drawing the rest from reference TRBV9 and TRBJ2-7, the complete variable domain is DSGVTQTPKHLITATGQRVTLRCSPRSGDLSVYWYQQSLDQGLQFLIQYYNGEERAKGNILERFSAQQFPDLHSELNLSSLELGDSALYFCASSVRPGWSSYEQYFGPGTRLTVT.

V and J are TRBV5-4 and TRBJ2-4, with D possibly matching TRBD2 (6 bases). The CDR3 is 15 amino acids. Trimming cost V 0 bases and J 1 base, with 8 bases left between them. Germline CDR1 SGHNT, CDR2 YYREEE (reference sequence). The CDR3 nucleotides read TGTGCCAGCAGCTTGGTGGAGGGGGCCAAAAACATTCAGTACTTC. Amino acid sequence: CASSLVEGAKNIQYF.

V and J are TRBV5-1 and TRBJ2-7; no clear D. Germline V gene data show CDR1 as SGHRS and CDR2 as YFSETQ. The CDR3 extends over 14 amino acids. Trimming stripped 0 bases from V and 5 bases from J, with 12 bases between. CDR3 protein: CASSLGRDRHEQYF. Here the CDR3 DNA reads TGCGCCAGCAGCTTGGGTAGGGATCGTCACGAGCAGTACTTC.

This clone is a singleton in its sample. The chain carries TRBV7-9 and TRBJ1-2; D is unresolved. The CDR3 has 10 amino acids. CDR1 is SEHNR and CDR2 is FQNEAQ in the germline V gene (reference sequence). V lost 4 bases and J lost 12, with 9 bases in between. The CDR3 here is CASSYTRDTF. The CDR3 DNA reads as TGTGCCAGCAGCTATACTCGAGACACCTTC.